Shown below are 20 T cell receptor beta chains from a single sample sequenced in a study of monozygotic twins with inflammatory bowel disease. TCRdb re-analyzed the 5' RACE reads; it lists each CDR3 protein once, without DNA. This table lists fewer than 350,000 distinct CDR3 sequences. The sample was blood. The receptors here all came from a human donor with ulcerative colitis or Crohn's disease, or a healthy co-twin of an affected twin (not recorded which).

The chain employs TRBV27 and TRBJ2-7; as DNA is missing, the TRBD2 call by TCRdb cannot be tested. Germline CDR1 is MNHEY and CDR2 is SMNVEV (reference sequence). The CDR3 is 14 residues long. CDR3 protein: CASSPGGPSYEQYF.

The CDR3 here is CSASTQVTVATQYF. The chain combines TRBV20-1 with TRBJ2-3; TCRdb picks TRBD1, but there is no DNA to check that call. The CDR3 length is 14 residues. In germline, CDR1 is DFQATT, CDR2 SNEGSKA (reference sequence).

This sequence joins TRBV12-3 or TRBV12-4 and TRBJ1-2; TCRdb's D call of TRBD1 is untestable without DNA. The CDR3 sequence is 14 residues long. The CDR3 sequence: CASSVTGRNYGYTF.

This chain uses TRBV7-2 with TRBJ1-5; absent DNA, TCRdb's TRBD1 call cannot be checked. Germline CDR1 SGHTA, CDR2 FQGNSA. The CDR3 covers 15 residues. CDR3 region: CASSVRGTGAQPQHF.

V is TRBV20-1 and J is TRBJ2-2; TCRdb gives TRBD2 as the D gene, but with no DNA this cannot be confirmed. The germline gives CDR1 DFQATT, CDR2 SNEGSKA (reference sequence). This CDR3 comprises 14 residues. The CDR3 protein is CSARVAGNTGELFF.

The V gene is TRBV7-9, the J gene TRBJ2-5; TCRdb's D gene call, TRBD2, goes unchecked for lack of DNA. CDR1 is SEHNR, CDR2 FQNEAQ, per germline (reference sequence). This CDR3 has 14 residues. This CDR3 reads CASSPGLVMETQYF. Complete variable domain (other parts from reference TRBV7-9 and TRBJ2-5): DTGVSQNPRHKITKRGQNVTFRCDPISEHNRLYWYRQTLGQGPEFLTYFQNEAQLEKSRLLSDRFSAERPKGSFSTLEIQRTEQGDSAMYLCASSPGLVMETQYFGPGTRLLVL.

The V gene is TRBV20-1, the J gene TRBJ1-2. The CDR3 contains 12 residues. Germline-derived CDR1 and CDR2 are DFQATT and SNEGSKA (reference sequence). This chain's CDR3 is CSARTGYYDYTF.

The rearrangement joins TRBV6-2 or TRBV6-3 to TRBJ2-1; TCRdb lists TRBD2, though no DNA is available to test this call. The CDR3 totals 15 residues. Germline-derived CDR1 and CDR2 are MNHEY and SVGEGT. The CDR3 sequence: CASSYGLARYNEQFF.

The CDR3 is CASPIQGASGNTIYF. The chain combines TRBV18 with TRBJ1-3. This CDR3 comprises 15 residues. Germline CDR1 is KGHSH and CDR2 is LQKENI.

The J gene is TRBJ1-3, the V gene TRBV20-1; absent DNA, TCRdb's TRBD1 call cannot be checked. The CDR3 runs 19 residues. Germline values: CDR1 DFQATT, CDR2 SNEGSKA (reference sequence). The CDR3 loop reads CSARDFPRGQFVRGNTIYF.

The J gene is TRBJ2-2, the V gene TRBV20-1; absent DNA, TCRdb's TRBD2 call cannot be checked. CDR1 DFQATT and CDR2 SNEGSKA come from the germline V gene (reference sequence). CDR3 size: 18 residues. CDR3: CSARQGLAGAMNTGELFF.

The CDR3 sequence: CAISDTGTGGYEQYF. V usage is TRBV10-3 and J usage is TRBJ2-7; there is no DNA to check the TCRdb D call of TRBD1. The CDR3 is made up of 15 amino acids. The germline V gene encodes CDR1 ENHRY and CDR2 SYGVKD.

The rearrangement uses TRBV7-2 and TRBJ1-6. Germline CDR1 is SGHTA and CDR2 is FQGNSA. This CDR3 region has 14 residues. The chain's CDR3 is CASSIRPYNSPLHF.

The chain employs TRBV15 and TRBJ2-3; TCRdb selects TRBD2, and the lack of DNA leaves this call unchecked. Germline V lookup: CDR1 LNHNV, CDR2 YYDKDF (reference sequence). This CDR3 has 13 residues. CDR3 sequence: CATSRKTTHTQYF.

CDR3 region: CASSFRDRASYNEQFF. The chain uses TRBV5-1 and TRBJ2-1; no DNA is available, so the TRBD1 call from TCRdb remains unchecked. This CDR3 has 16 residues. Germline CDR1 SGHRS, CDR2 YFSETQ.

CDR3: CSVGPDRGGSEQYF. The chain couples TRBV29-1 to TRBJ2-7; TCRdb's D call of TRBD1 is untestable without DNA. The CDR3 runs to 14 residues. CDR1 and CDR2 from the germline V gene are SQVTM and ANQGSEA.

The rearrangement uses TRBV7-6 and TRBJ2-2; TCRdb returns TRBD2, unconfirmable since there is no DNA. The CDR3 consists of 17 residues. Germline CDR1 SGHVS, CDR2 FNYEAQ. The CDR3 here is CASSPGLAGVDAGELFF.

V usage is TRBV29-1 and J usage is TRBJ1-2. The CDR3 has 13 amino acids. Per the germline V gene, CDR1 is SQVTM and CDR2 is ANQGSEA. CDR3: CSVEVLPNYGYTF.

The rearrangement uses TRBV6-2 or TRBV6-3 and TRBJ2-7. Germline V gives CDR1 MNHEY, CDR2 SVGEGT. The CDR3 is 11 residues long. The CDR3 region is CATTSAYEQYF.

The chain uses TRBV4-1 and TRBJ1-1. The CDR3 extends over 17 amino acids. Germline CDR1 MGHRA, CDR2 YSYEKL. CDR3 sequence reads: CASSQDPFRAQSTEAFF.